This is a list of T cell receptor beta chains from one sample in a study of blood T cell repertoires in COVID-19. Repertoires were generated with immunoSEQ multiplex PCR, while TCRdb's copy carries only in-frame clones and drops some. The data hold around 480,000 clones, with about nine tenths observed a single time. The material sequenced was peripheral blood. These receptors were taken from a woman in her 50s with COVID-19, enrolled during active disease. Both conserved end residues are part of each CDR3. Clone size is given for some rows only: seen once, a few or many times, or a class if the clone is expanded.

J gene: TRBJ1-1; clone size: once; V gene: TRBV10-2; CDR3 protein: CASRTGLVNTEAFF
J gene: TRBJ1-5; clone size: once; V gene: TRBV28; CDR3 protein: CASSLGQPNQPQHF
J gene: TRBJ1-1; clone size: few; V gene: TRBV2; CDR3 protein: CASTQGFGTEAFF
J gene: TRBJ1-5; clone size: .; V gene: TRBV19; CDR3 protein: CASSRGQGASNQPQHF
J gene: TRBJ2-7; clone size: once; V gene: TRBV7-2; CDR3 protein: CASSLEGAADSSYEQYF
J gene: TRBJ2-5; clone size: .; V gene: TRBV30; CDR3 protein: CAWSVARETQYF
J gene: TRBJ1-1; clone size: .; V gene: TRBV28; CDR3 protein: CASSLHRDGMTEAFF
J gene: TRBJ2-7; clone size: .; V gene: TRBV29-1; CDR3 protein: CSVEGTGYEQYF
J gene: TRBJ1-5; clone size: .; V gene: TRBV19; CDR3 protein: CASSPGTDEGQPQHF
J gene: TRBJ1-6; clone size: few; V gene: TRBV28; CDR3 protein: CASSFSGTYNSPLHF
J gene: TRBJ1-4; clone size: .; V gene: TRBV6-5; CDR3 protein: CASNSQPGEKLFF
J gene: TRBJ2-1; clone size: once; V gene: TRBV6-1; CDR3 protein: CASSETSGPPLNEQFF
J gene: TRBJ1-2; clone size: .; V gene: TRBV2; CDR3 protein: CASRQASRGYGYTF
J gene: TRBJ1-4; clone size: .; V gene: TRBV13; CDR3 protein: CASSHREKLFF
J gene: TRBJ1-1; clone size: .; V gene: TRBV5-1; CDR3 protein: CASSLARGDTEAFF
J gene: TRBJ1-2; clone size: .; V gene: TRBV29-1; CDR3 protein: CSVVTEDYGYTF
J gene: TRBJ2-7; clone size: .; V gene: TRBV6-2/TRBV6-3; CDR3 protein: CASSRGGDKQYF
J gene: TRBJ1-2; clone size: .; V gene: TRBV11-2; CDR3 protein: CASSYTGQGNGYTF
J gene: TRBJ1-2; clone size: .; V gene: TRBV5-6; CDR3 protein: CASSLAFGYTF
J gene: TRBJ1-1; clone size: .; V gene: TRBV19; CDR3 protein: CASSIPTGRPMNTEAFF
J gene: TRBJ1-1; clone size: .; V gene: TRBV9; CDR3 protein: CASSVLQGNTEAFF